Presented here are 29 T cell receptor beta chains from one specimen sequenced in a study of vaccination and CD4 T cells after COVID-19. Time point described: late sampling 161 to 241 days after vaccination in a few convalescent patients. The sample's treatment: roughly ten-day PBMC culture with coronavirus spike peptide pools or control peptides (ViraFEST assay). An Oncomine TCR Beta short-read assay was used to sequence the DNA from cultured CD4+ T cells. TCRdb analysed the PCR reads with MiXCR anew, one entry per CDR3 protein. Found here are 20,000 to 25,000 distinct CDR3 sequences, about 32% of them singletons; the top ten hold 8.6%. Antigens of these TCRs are unknown. This specimen was CD4+ T cells from blood, cultured in vitro, taken about 7 months after SARS-CoV-2 vaccination. These receptors all come from a human donor who had recovered from COVID-19.

The V gene is TRBV29-1, the J gene TRBJ2-3; the D gene is possibly TRBD2 (6 bases). The CDR3 is 12 residues long. V dropped 7 bases and J dropped 2 bases, with 10 bases sitting between them. Germline lookup yields CDR1 SQVTM and CDR2 ANQGSEA. CDR3 nucleotide sequence: TGCAGCGGAGGAGGGGACACAGATACGCAGTATTTT. Its translation: CSGGGDTDTQYF.

CDR3 nucleotides: TGTGCCAGCAGTCAGTACTCTGGGGCCAACGTCCTGACTTTC. Protein product: CASSQYSGANVLTF. The chain combines TRBV6-1 with TRBJ2-6; D unresolved. Looked up from germline, CDR1 is MNHNS and CDR2 is SASEGT. The V gene lost 5 bases and the J gene lost 0 bases, with 5 bases spanning the gap. This CDR3 spans 14 amino acids.

This clonotype was counted a few times. DNA of the CDR3: TGTGCCAGCAGCCAACGACAGGGCAGGGAGACCCAGTACTTC. Its protein is CASSQRQGRETQYF. The genes are TRBV5-4 and TRBJ2-5, with TRBD1 matching over 7 bases. CDR1 and CDR2 (germline): SGHNT, YYREEE (reference sequence). The CDR3 length is 14 residues. The J segment lost 5 bases and the V segment lost 4 bases, leaving 8 bases of the junction unmatched.

This clonotype showed up just a few times. The gene calls are TRBV28 and TRBJ2-7, with 7 bases that match TRBD1. The CDR3 length is 15 residues. V lost 5 bases, J lost 3 bases, and 10 bases stayed unmatched. Germline CDR1 is MDHEN and CDR2 is SYDVKM. CDR3 sequence reads: CASSLTGSGGYEQYF. The CDR3 coding sequence is TGTGCCAGCAGTCTGACGGGCTCAGGGGGCTACGAGCAGTACTTC.

This clonotype has a handful of counts. The chain recombines TRBV6-1 with TRBJ2-3, with unresolved D. The CDR3 is 13 amino acids. The germline CDR1 and CDR2 sequences are MNHNS and SASEGT. Trimming pared 1 base from V and 10 bases from J, leaving 12 bases between. The CDR3, as DNA: TGTGCCAGCAGTGAAGTTGGCACCGGATCGCAGTATTTT. Translation gives CASSEVGTGSQYF.

The chain recombines TRBV7-2 with TRBJ2-1, with 13 positions matching TRBD2. With V trimmed by 0 bases and J by 4 bases, 0 bases remained unmatched. CDR1 is SGHTA, CDR2 FQGNSA, per germline. The CDR3 extends over 16 amino acids. CDR3 sequence reads: CASSLATSGGYNEQFF. For the CDR3, the DNA is TGTGCCAGCAGCTTAGCGACTAGCGGGGGGTACAATGAGCAGTTCTTC.

The chain combines TRBV7-2 with TRBJ2-3, with 10 bases aligning to TRBD2. This CDR3 contains 16 residues. Germline CDR1 is SGHTA and CDR2 is FQGNSA. The J segment lost 2 bases and the V segment lost 0 bases, leaving 2 bases of the junction unmatched. In DNA form, the CDR3 reads TGTGCCAGCAGCTTAGCACTAGCGGGACCCACAGATACGCAGTATTTT. Translating gives CASSLALAGPTDTQYF.

This clonotype was seen a few times. The chain has TRBV6-1 and TRBJ1-5; TRBD1 matches at 8 bases. CDR3 length: 14 amino acids. Germline assignment: CDR1 MNHNS and CDR2 SASEGT. V lost 3 bases to trimming and J lost 2 bases; unmatched junction nucleotides: 0. CDR3 loop: CASSETGGNQPQHF. The CDR3, as DNA: TGTGCCAGCAGTGAGACAGGGGGCAATCAGCCCCAGCATTTT.

V and J are TRBV4-1 and TRBJ1-5, with unresolved D. Germline values: CDR1 MGHRA, CDR2 YSYEKL. The length of the CDR3 is 16 residues. V lost 1 base to trimming and J lost 2 bases, with 12 bases between them. The CDR3 reads CASSQGPGRGNQPQHF. The CDR3, as DNA: TGCGCCAGCAGCCAAGGACCTGGGAGGGGCAATCAGCCCCAGCATTTT.

The chain recombines TRBV19 with TRBJ2-7, with D perhaps matching TRBD2 (5 bases). The germline V gene encodes CDR1 LNHDA and CDR2 SQIVND (reference sequence). The CDR3 sequence is 14 residues long. V was clipped by 1 base and J by 2 bases, with 9 bases between them. CDR3 DNA sequence: TGTGCCAGTAGTATAGTCCCGGGGACCTACGAGCAGTACTTC. Its translation: CASSIVPGTYEQYF.

This clonotype was observed a single time. Here the CDR3 DNA reads TGTGCCATCAGTGTTTCGGCGCTGACTAGCACAGATACGCAGTATTTT. Residues: CAISVSALTSTDTQYF. V and J are TRBV10-3 and TRBJ2-3; D unclear. Deletions cut 4 bases from V and 0 bases from J, with 14 bases between. This CDR3 has 16 amino acids. Germline lookup yields CDR1 ENHRY and CDR2 SYGVKD.

This clonotype occurred a few times. The V gene is TRBV20-1, the J gene TRBJ2-7; no firm D call. CDR3 length: 13 amino acids. CDR1 and CDR2 from the germline V gene are DFQATT and SNEGSKA (reference sequence). The ends were cut back, 6 bases at V and 8 bases at J, with 20 bases in the middle. Here the CDR3 DNA reads TGCAGTGCGGAGCCCAGCGCAGTCCGTCAGCAGTACTTC. Residues: CSAEPSAVRQQYF.

The chain joins TRBV27 to TRBJ1-1; the D is unclear. Per the germline V gene, CDR1 is MNHEY and CDR2 is SMNVEV (reference sequence). The CDR3 sequence is 12 residues long. Trimming pared 8 bases from V and 0 bases from J, leaving 7 bases between. This chain's CDR3 is CASRRLNTEAFF. Written as DNA, the CDR3 is TGTGCCAGCCGCAGACTGAACACTGAAGCTTTCTTT.

The chain is built from TRBV20-1 and TRBJ2-1; D call uncertain. CDR3 size: 12 residues. V was clipped by 0 bases and J by 7 bases, with 7 bases between them. Germline lookup yields CDR1 DFQATT and CDR2 SNEGSKA (reference sequence). The CDR3 reads CSARDLVNEQFF. The CDR3 bases are TGCAGTGCTAGAGATCTAGTTAATGAGCAGTTCTTC.

This chain links TRBV6-5 with TRBJ1-1; D unresolved. CDR1 MNHEY and CDR2 SVGAGI come from the germline V gene. This CDR3 has 13 residues. V lost 3 bases and J 3 bases, leaving 8 bases between the germline ends. The CDR3 DNA sequence: TGTGCCAGCAGTTATAAGAGGGACACTGAAGCTTTCTTT. Translation gives CASSYKRDTEAFF.

This clonotype was picked up a small number of times. Here the CDR3 DNA reads TGCGCCAGCAGCCAAGTCGACATGGGCATGAGCGCGGGTCAGCCCCAGCATTTT. Its protein product is CASSQVDMGMSAGQPQHF. The chain joins TRBV4-1 to TRBJ1-5, with D uncertain. Germline assignment: CDR1 MGHRA and CDR2 YSYEKL. The CDR3 is 18 amino acids. V was trimmed by 1 base and J by 6 bases, leaving 22 bases between them.

As for this clonotype: At one end, the junction sequence differs from germline, possibly due to a read error. CDR3 in DNA: TGTGCCATCAGTGCACAGGGGGCGAACTACGGCTACACCTTC. Its protein is CAISAQGANYGYTF. The chain links TRBV10-3 to TRBJ1-2; 9 bases are a match to TRBD1. Germline V lookup: CDR1 ENHRY, CDR2 SYGVKD. This CDR3 spans 14 amino acids.

The chain combines TRBV20-1 with TRBJ1-1; D is unresolved. This CDR3 is built from 12 residues. The V end was cut by 0 bases, the J end by 8 bases, with 10 bases between. CDR1 and CDR2 (germline): DFQATT, SNEGSKA (reference sequence). The CDR3 region has the DNA TGCAGTGCTAGAGATCGGGCAGACGAAGCTTTCTTT. Translating gives CSARDRADEAFF.

The V call is TRBV12-3 or TRBV12-4, the J call TRBJ2-7, with a possible D match to TRBD2 (5 bases). This CDR3 is built from 12 residues. V was pared by 6 bases and J by 7 bases, with 13 bases between. In DNA form, the CDR3 reads TGTGCCAGCAGCCGGTCATCGGGGGAGCAGTACTTC. This gives the protein CASSRSSGEQYF.

This rearrangement joins TRBV28 to TRBJ1-2, with D unresolved. The CDR3 sequence is 13 residues long. Deletions cut 7 bases from V and 8 bases from J, with 17 bases between. Germline CDR1 MDHEN, CDR2 SYDVKM. The CDR3 DNA sequence: TGTGCCAGCATGCGGGCGGCGGTTCGAGGCTACACCTTC. Its protein product is CASMRAAVRGYTF.

The rearrangement joins TRBV29-1 to TRBJ2-4; D is possibly TRBD1 (6 bases). The germline V gene has CDR1 SQVTM and CDR2 ANQGSEA. This CDR3 has 12 residues. V lost 2 bases to trimming and J lost 7 bases, with 9 bases between them. CDR3 residues: CSVEQGINIQYF. The CDR3 DNA is TGCAGCGTTGAACAGGGGATTAACATTCAGTACTTC.

The J gene is TRBJ1-6, the V gene TRBV20-1, with D possibly being TRBD1 (6 bases). V lost 4 bases to trimming and J lost 10 bases, with 20 bases between them. This CDR3 region has 15 residues. The germline CDR1 and CDR2 sequences are DFQATT and SNEGSKA (reference sequence). CDR3 coding DNA: TGCAGTGCTAAAGCTAGGGGGAATGTAGCCTCACCCCTCCACTTT. Protein product: CSAKARGNVASPLHF.

This chain links TRBV20-1 with TRBJ2-1, with D hard to call. With 2 bases removed from V and 10 bases from J, the gap between germline ends came to 15 bases. This CDR3 is built from 13 residues. Germline CDR1 reads DFQATT; CDR2 reads SNEGSKA (reference sequence). The CDR3 spells CSARTLGLGEQFF. The CDR3 DNA reads TGCAGTGCTAGAACGCTAGGTCTTGGAGAGCAGTTCTTC.

This clonotype has just a few counts. This rearrangement joins TRBV6-1 to TRBJ1-2; the D is unclear. V was trimmed by 4 bases and J by 4 bases, leaving 22 bases between them. The CDR3 has 17 amino acids. CDR1 is MNHNS and CDR2 is SASEGT in the germline V gene. CDR3 residues: CASSAGRDLGSSYGYTF. CDR3 nucleotides: TGTGCCAGCAGTGCGGGCAGAGACCTTGGCTCTAGCTATGGCTACACCTTC.

This clonotype was counted between two and nine times. This CDR3 is CSARAQAYTNYGYTF. The CDR3 region has the DNA TGCAGTGCTAGAGCCCAAGCATACACTAACTATGGCTACACCTTC. The rearrangement joins TRBV20-1 to TRBJ1-2; D is unresolved. Germline CDR1 and CDR2: DFQATT and SNEGSKA (reference sequence). The CDR3 has 15 residues. V was shortened by 1 base and J by 0 bases, with 12 bases between the two germline ends.

In its sample, this clonotype was seen a few times. V gene TRBV7-2 combines with J gene TRBJ2-1; D unresolved. The CDR3 extends over 15 amino acids. Germline V gene data show CDR1 as SGHTA and CDR2 as FQGNSA. Trimming removed 5 bases from V and 0 bases from J, with 11 bases in between. CDR3 amino acids: CASSLRRSSYNEQFF. CDR3 nucleotides: TGTGCCAGCAGCCTCAGGCGTTCCTCCTACAATGAGCAGTTCTTC.

V usage is TRBV6-1 and J usage is TRBJ1-1; a weak D match, TRBD1 (6 bases). Germline lookup yields CDR1 MNHNS and CDR2 SASEGT. The V end lost 8 bases, the J end lost 6 bases, and 16 bases lay between the germline ends. This CDR3 spans 13 amino acids. This chain's CDR3 is CASRQNTGSEAFF. For the CDR3, the DNA is TGTGCCAGCCGCCAAAACACAGGGTCTGAAGCTTTCTTT.

The J gene is TRBJ2-1, the V gene TRBV20-1, with D tentatively TRBD1 or TRBD2 (5 bases each). The CDR3 extends over 14 amino acids. V shed 3 bases and J shed 4 bases, with 13 bases lying between them. Germline CDR1 is DFQATT and CDR2 is SNEGSKA (reference sequence). CDR3 sequence: CSASGAERYNEQFF. DNA of the CDR3: TGCAGTGCTAGCGGGGCGGAACGATACAATGAGCAGTTCTTC.

This chain links TRBV28 with TRBJ1-2, with 8 positions matching TRBD1. This CDR3 is 13 amino acids long. Germline loops: CDR1 MDHEN, CDR2 SYDVKM. The J segment lost 7 bases and the V segment lost 3 bases, leaving 4 bases of the junction unmatched. The CDR3 coding sequence is TGTGCCAGCAGTTTCCTCAGGGGGCTTGGCTACACCTTC. This encodes CASSFLRGLGYTF.